The clone carrying this T cell receptor beta chain was detected once. This sample is drawn from a study of T cell responses to AZD1222 COVID-19 vaccine. Study details: Pooled in the analysis were second doses at about 4 or about 12 weeks.

Clones were sequenced by immunoSEQ multiplex PCR, and TCRdb holds only the in-frame ones, with some missing. The sample has about 190,000 clones, around 92% seen once; the top ten hold 1% to 1.5%. V lost 1 base and J lost 12, with 15 bases in between. Per the germline V gene, CDR1 is SGHTA and CDR2 is FQGNSA. This CDR3 spans 13 amino acids. The sequencing used peripheral blood, collected on day 0 of AZD1222 vaccination. The J gene is TRBJ1-1, the V gene TRBV7-2; D might be TRBD1 (5 bases). The clonotype comes from an adult in good health. CDR3 sequence: CASSLGDAGRSFF. CDR3 DNA: TGTGCCAGCAGCTTAGGGGACGCCGGTAGGTCTTTCTTT. The full variable domain, in which reference TRBV7-2 and TRBJ1-1 provide the parts outside the CDR3, is GAGVSQSPSNKVTEKGKDVELRCDPISGHTALYWYRQSLGQGLEFLIYFQGNSAPDKSGLPSDRFSAERTGGSVSTLTIQRTQQEDSAVYLCASSLGDAGRSFFGQGTRLTVV.